The sequence of this T cell receptor (beta chain) was determined in a study of CD8 T cells in Susac syndrome. Study-level information: When their blood was taken, the Susac syndrome patients had either not yet had any therapy, were taking corticosteroids, or were taking intravenous immunoglobulin alone. Whole-study results and caveats: The greatest CD8+ clonal expansion in Susac occurred in TEMRA cells and in active patients.

RNA amounts of about 0.5 to 1 ug underwent reverse transcription with random hexamers. TCR beta CDR3 was amplified by immunoSEQ multiplex PCR. This amplification extended across 54 Vbeta and 13 Jbeta segments. TCRdb reprocessed the immunoSEQ multiplex PCR reads via MiXCR and lists one record per CDR3 protein. This table holds about 84,000 distinct CDR3 sequences, 95% to 97% found once. A remark on this clonotype: The antigen is not known.

Looked up from germline, CDR1 is SGHAT and CDR2 is FQNNGV. CDR3 length: 13 residues. V was cut by 0 bases and J by 10 bases, with 11 bases left in between. The clonotype comes from a human donor with Susac syndrome. The specimen sequenced was CD8+ T cells from PBMCs. The chain recombines TRBV11-2 with TRBJ2-3; D remains ambiguous. In DNA form, the CDR3 reads TGTGCCAGCAGCTTAGATCAGGTAGAGGCGCAGTATTTT. Translating it yields CASSLDQVEAQYF.